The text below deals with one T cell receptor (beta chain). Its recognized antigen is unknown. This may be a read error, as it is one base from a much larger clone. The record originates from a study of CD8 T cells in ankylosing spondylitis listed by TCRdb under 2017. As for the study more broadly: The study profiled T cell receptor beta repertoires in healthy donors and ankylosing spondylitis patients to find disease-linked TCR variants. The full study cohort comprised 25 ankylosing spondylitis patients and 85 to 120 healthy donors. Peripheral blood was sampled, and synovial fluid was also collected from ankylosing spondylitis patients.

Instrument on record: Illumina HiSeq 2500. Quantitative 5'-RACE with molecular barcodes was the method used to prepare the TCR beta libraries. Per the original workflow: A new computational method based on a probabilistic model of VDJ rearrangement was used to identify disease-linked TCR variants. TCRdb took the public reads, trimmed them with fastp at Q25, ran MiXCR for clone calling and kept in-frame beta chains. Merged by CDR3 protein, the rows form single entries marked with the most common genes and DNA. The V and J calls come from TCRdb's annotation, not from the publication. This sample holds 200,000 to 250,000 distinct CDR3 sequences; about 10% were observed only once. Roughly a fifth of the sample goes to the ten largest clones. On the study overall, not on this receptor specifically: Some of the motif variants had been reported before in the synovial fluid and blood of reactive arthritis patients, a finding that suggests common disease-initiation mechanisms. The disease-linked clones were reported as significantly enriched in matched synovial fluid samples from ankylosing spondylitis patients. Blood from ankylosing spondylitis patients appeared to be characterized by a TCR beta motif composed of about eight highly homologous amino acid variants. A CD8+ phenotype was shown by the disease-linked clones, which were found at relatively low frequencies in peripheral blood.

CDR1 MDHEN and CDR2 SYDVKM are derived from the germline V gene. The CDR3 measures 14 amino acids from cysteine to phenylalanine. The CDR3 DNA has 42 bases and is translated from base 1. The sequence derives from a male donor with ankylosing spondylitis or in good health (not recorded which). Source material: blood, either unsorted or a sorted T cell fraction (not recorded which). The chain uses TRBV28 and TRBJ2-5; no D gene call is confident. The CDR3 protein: CASSDYVEVETKYF. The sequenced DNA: TGTGCCAGCAGTGATTACGTCGAGGTGGAGACCAAGTACTTC.